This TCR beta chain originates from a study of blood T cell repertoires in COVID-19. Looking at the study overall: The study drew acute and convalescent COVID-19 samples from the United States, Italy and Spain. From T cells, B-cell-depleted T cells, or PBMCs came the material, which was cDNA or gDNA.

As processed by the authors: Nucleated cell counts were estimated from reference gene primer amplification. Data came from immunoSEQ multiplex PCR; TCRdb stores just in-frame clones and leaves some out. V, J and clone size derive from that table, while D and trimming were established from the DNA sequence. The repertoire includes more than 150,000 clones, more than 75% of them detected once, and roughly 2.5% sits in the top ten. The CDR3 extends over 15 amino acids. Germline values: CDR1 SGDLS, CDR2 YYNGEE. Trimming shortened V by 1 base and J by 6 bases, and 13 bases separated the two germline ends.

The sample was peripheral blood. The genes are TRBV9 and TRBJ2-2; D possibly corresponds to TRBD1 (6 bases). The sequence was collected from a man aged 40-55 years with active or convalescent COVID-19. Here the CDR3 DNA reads TGTGCCAGCAGCGTAAGGGACACCTTAGCCGGGGAGCTGTTTTTT. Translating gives CASSVRDTLAGELFF.